The entry that follows covers one TCR beta chain sequence. The antigen is unknown. The data were obtained in a study of siplizumab effects on memory and regulatory T cells. Germline V CDR1 and CDR2: SGHDN, FVKESK. V was shortened by 1 base and J by 3 bases, with 10 bases between the two germline ends. The CDR3 sequence is 14 residues long. Whole-study findings and limits: Treatment with siplizumab left mappable alloreactive CD4+ clones averaging nearly 70% Treg-derived, compared with around 29% in controls. Greater diversity than memory cells seemed evident in naive T cells, which also appeared to be major alloresponse contributors.

TCRdb's table, derived via immunoSEQ multiplex PCR, lists solely in-frame clones and lacks some. The sample yields about 100,000 clones, 94% seen once. The source is a human donor in good health. The sample taken for sequencing was Tregs sorted from blood. This rearrangement joins TRBV14 to TRBJ2-7; no clear D. In DNA form, the CDR3 reads TGTGCCAGCAGCCAAGGATCGTTTCACTACGAGCAGTACTTC. Amino acid sequence: CASSQGSFHYEQYF.